One sample yielded the 25 T cell receptor beta chains listed below, sequenced in a study of T cell repertoires in cytomegalovirus infection. TCRdb re-derived calls from the reads in MiXCR, one entry per CDR3 protein. The repertoire has 150,000 to 160,000 distinct CDR3 sequences, roughly a quarter of them found once; the top ten carry around 9.9%. What was sequenced was PBMCs. These receptor sequences come from a human donor in good health (CMV status not recorded). Some clones in this sample may be carry-over from other donors' samples.

The chain recombines TRBV20-1 with TRBJ2-5; D perhaps matches TRBD2 (5 bases). The CDR3 consists of 14 residues. Germline lookup yields CDR1 DFQATT and CDR2 SNEGSKA (reference sequence). V lost 3 bases to trimming and J lost 3 bases, with 14 bases between them. The CDR3 region is CSASGRGSEETQYF. The CDR3 region has the DNA TGCAGTGCTAGCGGCCGGGGATCCGAAGAGACCCAGTACTTC.

The chain links TRBV11-1 to TRBJ2-7; 10 positions match TRBD2. This CDR3 is 15 amino acids long. Trimming took 1 base from V and 3 from J; bases not matched to a gene: 3. In germline, CDR1 is SGHAT, CDR2 FQDESV (reference sequence). CDR3 DNA sequence: TGTGCCAGCAGCTTAGGGACTAGCGGAAACTACGAGCAGTACTTC. It translates to CASSLGTSGNYEQYF.

Comment on this clonotype: A clone one base away is much larger, so this may be a read error. The gene calls are TRBV7-2 and TRBJ2-1; D is ambiguous. The germline V gene has CDR1 SGHTA and CDR2 FQGNSA. The CDR3 loop spans 15 amino acids. The CDR3 loop reads CASRMGMSSYTEQFF. The CDR3 nucleotides read TGTGCCAGCAGAATGGGAATGAGCTCCTACACTGAGCAGTTCTTC.

The chain joins TRBV7-2 to TRBJ2-4, with TRBD2 matching over 7 bases. The CDR3 totals 15 residues. CDR1 and CDR2 (germline): SGHTA, FQGNSA. V lost 2 bases and J lost 2; bases outside the gene matches: 3. CDR3: CASSLPSGSKNIQYF. The CDR3 bases are TGTGCCAGCAGCTTACCTAGCGGATCCAAAAACATTCAGTACTTC.

V usage is TRBV20-1 and J usage is TRBJ1-2, with D uncertain. This CDR3 has 13 amino acids. The V and J ends lost 5 bases and 0 bases respectively, with 10 bases between them. Germline V gives CDR1 DFQATT, CDR2 SNEGSKA (reference sequence). The CDR3 is CSARTESNYGYTF. CDR3 in DNA: TGCAGTGCTCGGACGGAATCTAACTATGGCTACACCTTC.

This sequence joins TRBV20-1 and TRBJ2-1, with a possible D match to TRBD2 (5 bases). This CDR3 is 18 amino acids long. Germline V gene sequence: CDR1 DFQATT, CDR2 SNEGSKA (reference sequence). Trimming cost V 2 bases and J 4 bases, with 24 bases left between them. CDR3 in amino acids: CSARPRRGRGAGYNEQFF. CDR3 nucleotide sequence: TGCAGTGCTAGACCCCGTAGAGGACGGGGTGCGGGTTACAATGAGCAGTTCTTC.

This clonotype was recorded at least ten times. The rearrangement joins TRBV7-2 to TRBJ2-7; D might be TRBD2 (6 bases). V lost 3 bases to trimming and J lost 2 bases, with 14 bases between them. Germline V gene lookup returns CDR1 SGHTA and CDR2 FQGNSA. This CDR3 comprises 15 residues. The CDR3 DNA reads as TGTGCCAGCAGCTTTCGGCGGGGCGAAACCTACGAGCAGTACTTC. Its translation: CASSFRRGETYEQYF.

The rearrangement links TRBV12-3 or TRBV12-4 to TRBJ2-1, with D tentatively TRBD2 (6 bases). V was trimmed by 1 base and J by 15 bases, leaving 16 bases between them. This CDR3 has 13 residues. In DNA form, the CDR3 reads TGTGCCAGCAGTTTAGGGCAGGGACTCAACGCGTTCTTC. Translating it yields CASSLGQGLNAFF.

This clonotype was counted a few times. The V call is TRBV20-1, the J call TRBJ2-1; weak D call: TRBD2 (6 bases). Trimming took 4 bases from V and 4 from J, leaving 20 bases between them. Germline CDR1 DFQATT, CDR2 SNEGSKA (reference sequence). CDR3 length: 16 residues. The CDR3 sequence: CSAMDDSGWGYNEQFF. The CDR3 DNA follows: TGCAGTGCTATGGACGATAGCGGATGGGGTTACAATGAGCAGTTCTTC.

CDR3 nucleotide sequence: TGTGCCAGCAGTTTACCCCTGGGACAAGCGAACACTGAAGCTTTCTTT. Translated, it gives CASSLPLGQANTEAFF. The chain is built from TRBV12-3 or TRBV12-4 and TRBJ1-1; D possibly corresponds to TRBD1 (6 bases). The V gene lost 2 bases and the J gene lost 1 base, with 14 bases spanning the gap. This CDR3 spans 16 amino acids.

Details on this clonotype: This may come from a read error, since a much larger clone is one base off. V is TRBV7-6 and J is TRBJ2-3; D is ambiguous. CDR1 SGHVS and CDR2 FNYEAQ come from the germline V gene. This CDR3 is built from 13 residues. The CDR3: CAGSSAFTDTQYF. In DNA form, the CDR3 reads TGTGCCGGCAGCTCCGCATTCACAGATACGCAGTATTTT.

This clonotype occurred many times. The gene calls are TRBV4-2 and TRBJ2-7; 13 bases fit TRBD2. Per germline, CDR1 LGHNA and CDR2 YNFKEQ. The CDR3 has 18 amino acids. V lost 0 bases to trimming and J lost 3 bases; unmatched junction nucleotides: 8. The CDR3 DNA reads as TGTGCCAGCAGCCAAGATGGACTAGCGGGAGACTTCGACTACGAGCAGTACTTC. It yields the protein CASSQDGLAGDFDYEQYF.

The J gene is TRBJ2-2, the V gene TRBV5-1, with TRBD1 matching 7 bases. The CDR3 spans 15 residues. Looked up from germline, CDR1 is SGHRS and CDR2 is YFSETQ. V lost 0 bases and J lost 5; bases outside the gene matches: 4. The CDR3 is CASSLEGQHTGELFF. The CDR3, as DNA: TGCGCCAGCAGCTTGGAGGGACAGCATACCGGGGAGCTGTTTTTT.

This chain uses TRBV29-1 with TRBJ2-7, with D uncertain. The germline V and J ends were trimmed by 4 bases and 3 bases, with 7 bases remaining between them. CDR3 length equals 11 residues. The germline V gene has CDR1 SQVTM and CDR2 ANQGSEA. The CDR3 bases are TGCAGCGTTGGGAACGGCTACGAGCAGTACTTC. Encoded protein: CSVGNGYEQYF.

This clonotype was picked up a small number of times. The CDR3 loop reads CASSYEGQGETQYF. CDR3 nucleotide sequence: TGTGCCAGCAGTTACGAGGGGCAGGGAGAGACCCAGTACTTC. The rearrangement uses TRBV6-5 and TRBJ2-5; the D gene could be TRBD1 or TRBD2 (5 bases each). Trimming took 2 bases from V and 4 from J, leaving 11 bases between them. Germline V gene lookup returns CDR1 MNHEY and CDR2 SVGAGI. The CDR3 is 14 residues long.

This clonotype was seen repeatedly, ten times or more. This chain's CDR3 is CASSLGLSSYNEQFF. CDR3 nucleotides: TGTGCCAGCAGCTTGGGCCTTAGCTCCTACAATGAGCAGTTCTTC. V usage is TRBV7-2 and J usage is TRBJ2-1; the D is unclear. Per germline, CDR1 SGHTA and CDR2 FQGNSA. Trimming removed 3 bases at V and 0 bases at J, with 9 bases between. The CDR3 loop spans 15 amino acids.

This clonotype was picked up many times. The CDR3 loop reads CSVEFAGFSYEQYF. In DNA form, the CDR3 reads TGCAGCGTTGAATTTGCAGGCTTCTCCTACGAGCAGTACTTC. V usage is TRBV29-1 and J usage is TRBJ2-7; D ambiguous. CDR1 and CDR2 (germline): SQVTM, ANQGSEA. This CDR3 is 14 amino acids long. The germline V and J ends were trimmed by 2 bases and 0 bases, with 11 bases remaining between them.

This clonotype was seen a handful of times. The V gene is TRBV7-2, the J gene TRBJ2-2; 9 nucleotides agree with TRBD2. Germline trimming cut 3 bases from V and 6 bases from J; bases unmatched to any gene: 8. From germline, CDR1 is SGHTA and CDR2 FQGNSA. This CDR3 has 16 residues. Written as DNA, the CDR3 is TGTGCCAGCAGCTTGGCGGGGACTAGCATTTCCGGGGAGCTGTTTTTT. It codes for CASSLAGTSISGELFF.

This clonotype was counted at least ten times. The chain carries TRBV5-1 and TRBJ2-1; 13 bases are shared with TRBD2. The CDR3 contains 21 residues. Germline V lookup: CDR1 SGHRS, CDR2 YFSETQ. The J segment lost 0 bases and the V segment lost 4 bases, leaving 16 bases of the junction unmatched. CDR3 protein: CASSPRRAGTSGASSYNEQFF. The CDR3 DNA sequence: TGCGCCAGCAGCCCGCGGCGGGCCGGGACTAGCGGGGCTAGCTCCTACAATGAGCAGTTCTTC.

This clonotype was recorded many times. The chain uses TRBV12-3 or TRBV12-4 and TRBJ2-1; weak D call: TRBD1 (5 bases). The CDR3 consists of 16 residues. V lost 2 bases and J 5 bases, leaving 16 bases between the germline ends. The CDR3 reads CASSLSAGFWNNEQFF. The CDR3 bases are TGTGCCAGCAGTTTATCGGCAGGGTTTTGGAACAATGAGCAGTTCTTC.

V usage is TRBV7-6 and J usage is TRBJ2-2; a weak D match, TRBD1 (6 bases). Trimming removed 3 bases at V and 4 bases at J, with 12 bases between. Germline values: CDR1 SGHVS, CDR2 FNYEAQ. The CDR3 runs 15 residues. The DNA for the CDR3 is TGTGCCAGCAGCTTCCAACAGGGTTTCACCGGGGAGCTGTTTTTT. It specifies CASSFQQGFTGELFF.

V is TRBV6-8 and J is TRBJ2-5, with 8 bases aligning to TRBD1. Germline CDR1 MNHGY, CDR2 SAAAGT. This CDR3 has 13 residues. V lost 4 bases, J lost 4 bases, and 2 bases stayed unmatched. The CDR3 DNA reads TGTGCCAGCAGTTTCGGACAGGGAGAGACCCAGTACTTC. It yields the protein CASSFGQGETQYF.

The V gene is TRBV6-2 or TRBV6-3, the J gene TRBJ2-1; D assignment may be TRBD1 or TRBD2 (5 bases each). CDR1 MNHEY and CDR2 SVGEGT come from the germline V gene. The CDR3 totals 14 residues. V shed 5 bases and J shed 6 bases, with 14 bases lying between them. The CDR3 region is CASSRDLGSNEQFF. CDR3 sequence (DNA): TGTGCCAGCAGTCGGGACCTCGGTAGCAATGAGCAGTTCTTC.

This clonotype was picked up a small number of times. V usage is TRBV28 and J usage is TRBJ1-6; D remains ambiguous. The germline CDR1 and CDR2 sequences are MDHEN and SYDVKM. The V gene lost 6 bases and the J gene lost 5 bases, with 14 bases spanning the gap. CDR3 size: 15 residues. DNA for the CDR3: TGTGCCAGCAGCCCCTCCTTCGGGGATAATTCACCCCTCCACTTT. Translation: CASSPSFGDNSPLHF.

This clonotype appeared a few times. The V call is TRBV27, the J call TRBJ1-2; possible D gene TRBD1, 5 bases. Germline V CDR1 and CDR2: MNHEY, SMNVEV (reference sequence). The CDR3 runs to 14 residues. Trimming took off 6 bases at V and 3 bases at J, with 14 bases between the two ends. CDR3 nucleotides: TGTGCCAGCAGCCTATCGACAGACTACTATGGCTACACCTTC. Translated, it gives CASSLSTDYYGYTF.